This T cell receptor (beta chain) was captured by sequencing in a study of Graves' ophthalmopathy and Graves' hyperthyroidism. This CDR3 comprises 14 residues. CDR1 is PRHDT, CDR2 FYEKMQ, per germline (reference sequence). V lost 0 bases, J lost 5 bases, and 11 bases lay in between. No progression to ophthalmopathy over 18 months defined stable hyperthyroidism. Other autoimmune disease, uncontrolled infection, pregnancy and lactation led to exclusion. The PBMCs used were ones drawn from about 9.2 ml of fresh peripheral blood. TCR beta CDR3 regions were amplified from RNA transcripts. Scientists carried out first-round RT-PCR using HTBI primers and then a second-round multiplex PCR. Each CDR3 protein is one row after TCRdb ran MiXCR on the multiplex PCR reads. The sample records about 620,000 distinct CDR3 sequences, about 20% being singletons.

Material: peripheral blood. The TCR comes from a woman between 18 and 29 years old with stable Graves' hyperthyroidism. Some clones in this sample may be carry-over from other donors' samples. J is TRBJ2-7 and V is TRBV13; the D gene could be TRBD1 or TRBD2 (5 bases each). Here the CDR3 DNA reads TGTGCCAGCAGCTTAGGTGGCAGGGACCACGAGCAGTACTTC. It translates to CASSLGGRDHEQYF.